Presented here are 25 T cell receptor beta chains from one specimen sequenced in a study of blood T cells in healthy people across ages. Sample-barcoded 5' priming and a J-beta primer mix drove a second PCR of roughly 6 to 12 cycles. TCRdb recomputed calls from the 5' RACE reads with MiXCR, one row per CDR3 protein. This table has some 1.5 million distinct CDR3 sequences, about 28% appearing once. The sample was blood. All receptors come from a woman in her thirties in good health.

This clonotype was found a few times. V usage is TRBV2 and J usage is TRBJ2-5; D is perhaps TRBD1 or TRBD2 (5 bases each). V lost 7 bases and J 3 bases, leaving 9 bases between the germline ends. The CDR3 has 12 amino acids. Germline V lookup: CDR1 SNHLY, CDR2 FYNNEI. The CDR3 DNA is TGTGCCAGCACAGGGCGGGAAGAGACCCAGTACTTC. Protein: CASTGREETQYF.

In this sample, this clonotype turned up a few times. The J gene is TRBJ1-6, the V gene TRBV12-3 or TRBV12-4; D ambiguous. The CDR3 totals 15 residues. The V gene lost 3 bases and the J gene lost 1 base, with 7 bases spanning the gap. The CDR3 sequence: CASSLVESYNSPLHF. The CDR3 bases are TGTGCCAGCAGTTTGGTCGAGTCCTATAATTCACCCCTCCACTTT.

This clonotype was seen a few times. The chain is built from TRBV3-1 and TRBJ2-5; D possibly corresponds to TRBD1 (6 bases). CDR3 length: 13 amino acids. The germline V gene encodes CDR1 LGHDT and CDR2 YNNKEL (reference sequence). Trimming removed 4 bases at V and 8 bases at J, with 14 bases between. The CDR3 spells CASSPPVGATQYF. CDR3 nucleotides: TGTGCCAGCAGCCCCCCTGTGGGGGCTACCCAGTACTTC.

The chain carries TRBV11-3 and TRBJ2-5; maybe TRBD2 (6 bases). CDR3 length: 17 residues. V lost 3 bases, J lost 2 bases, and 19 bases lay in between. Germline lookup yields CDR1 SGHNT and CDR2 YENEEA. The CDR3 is CASSLGGGNGAQETQYF. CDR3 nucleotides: TGTGCCAGCAGCTTGGGGGGTGGAAACGGCGCGCAAGAGACCCAGTACTTC.

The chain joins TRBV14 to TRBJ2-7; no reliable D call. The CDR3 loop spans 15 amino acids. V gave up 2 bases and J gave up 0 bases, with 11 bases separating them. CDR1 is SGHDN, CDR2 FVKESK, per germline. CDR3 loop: CASSQYKGYSYEQYF. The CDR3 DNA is TGTGCCAGCAGCCAATATAAGGGTTACTCCTACGAGCAGTACTTC. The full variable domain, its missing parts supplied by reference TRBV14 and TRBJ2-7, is EAGVTQFPSHSVIEKGQTVTLRCDPISGHDNLYWYRRVMGKEIKFLLHFVKESKQDESGMPNNRFLAERTGGTYSTLKVQPAELEDSGVYFCASSQYKGYSYEQYFGPGTRLTVT.

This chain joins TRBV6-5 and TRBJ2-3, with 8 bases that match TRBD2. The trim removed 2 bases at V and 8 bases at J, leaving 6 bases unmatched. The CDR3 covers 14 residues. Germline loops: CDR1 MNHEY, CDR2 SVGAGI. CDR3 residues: CASSYRGGLGTQYF. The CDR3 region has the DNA TGTGCCAGCAGTTACCGGGGGGGCTTAGGTACGCAGTATTTT.

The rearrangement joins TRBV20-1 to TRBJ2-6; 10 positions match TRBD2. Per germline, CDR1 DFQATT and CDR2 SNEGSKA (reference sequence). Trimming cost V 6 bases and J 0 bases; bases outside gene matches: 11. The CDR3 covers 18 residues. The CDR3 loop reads CSASRFSGGSSGANVLTF. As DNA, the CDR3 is TGCAGTGCCAGTCGGTTTAGCGGGGGGAGCTCTGGGGCCAACGTCCTGACTTTC.

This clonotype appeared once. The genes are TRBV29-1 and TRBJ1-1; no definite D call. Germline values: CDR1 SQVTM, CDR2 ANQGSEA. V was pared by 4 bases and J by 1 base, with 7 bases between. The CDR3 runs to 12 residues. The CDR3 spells CSVGRSNTEAFF. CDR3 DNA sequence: TGCAGCGTTGGCCGGTCGAACACTGAAGCTTTCTTT. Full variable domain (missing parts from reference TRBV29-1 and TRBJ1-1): SAVISQKPSRDICQRGTSLTIQCQVDSQVTMMFWYRQQPGQSLTLIATANQGSEATYESGFVIDKFPISRPNLTFSTLTVSNMSPEDSSIYLCSVGRSNTEAFFGQGTRLTVV.

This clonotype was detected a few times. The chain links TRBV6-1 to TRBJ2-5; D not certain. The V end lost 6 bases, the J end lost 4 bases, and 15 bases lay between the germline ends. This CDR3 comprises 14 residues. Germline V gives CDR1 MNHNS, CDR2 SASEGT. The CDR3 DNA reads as TGTGCCAGCAGACGTCAGGCGATCCGAGAGACCCAGTACTTC. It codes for CASRRQAIRETQYF.

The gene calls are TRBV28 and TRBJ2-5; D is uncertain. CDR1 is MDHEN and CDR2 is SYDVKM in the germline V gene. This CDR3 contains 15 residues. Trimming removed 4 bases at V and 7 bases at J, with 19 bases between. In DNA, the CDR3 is TGTGCCAGCAGTTCCCCGACCTCTCCTGTAGGGACCCAGTACTTC. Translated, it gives CASSSPTSPVGTQYF.

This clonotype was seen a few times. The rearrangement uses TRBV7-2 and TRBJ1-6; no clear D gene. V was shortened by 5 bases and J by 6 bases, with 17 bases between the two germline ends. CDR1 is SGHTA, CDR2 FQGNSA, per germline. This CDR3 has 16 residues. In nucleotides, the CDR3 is TGTGCCAGCAGCCCAACGAACGGTCAATTTAATTCACCCCTCCACTTT. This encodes CASSPTNGQFNSPLHF. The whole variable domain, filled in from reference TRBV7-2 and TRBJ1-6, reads GAGVSQSPSNKVTEKGKDVELRCDPISGHTALYWYRQSLGQGLEFLIYFQGNSAPDKSGLPSDRFSAERTGGSVSTLTIQRTQQEDSAVYLCASSPTNGQFNSPLHFGNGTRLTVT.

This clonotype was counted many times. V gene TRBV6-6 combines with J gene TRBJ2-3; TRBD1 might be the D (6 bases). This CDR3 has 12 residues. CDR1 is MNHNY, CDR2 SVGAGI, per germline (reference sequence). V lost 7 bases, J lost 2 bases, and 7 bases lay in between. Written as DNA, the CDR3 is TGTGCCAGCAACAGGGACACAGATACGCAGTATTTT. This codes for CASNRDTDTQYF.

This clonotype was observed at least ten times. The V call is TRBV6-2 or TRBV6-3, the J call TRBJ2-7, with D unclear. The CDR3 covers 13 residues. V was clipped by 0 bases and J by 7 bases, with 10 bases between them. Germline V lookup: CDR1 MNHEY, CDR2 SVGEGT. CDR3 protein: CASSYSPRPEQYF. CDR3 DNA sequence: TGTGCCAGCAGTTACTCCCCGAGGCCTGAGCAGTACTTC.

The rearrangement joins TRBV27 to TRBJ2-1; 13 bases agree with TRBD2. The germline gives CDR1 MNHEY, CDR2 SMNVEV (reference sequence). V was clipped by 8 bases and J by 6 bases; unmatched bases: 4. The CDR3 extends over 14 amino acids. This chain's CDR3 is CASAGLAGPNEQFF. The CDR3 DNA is TGTGCCAGCGCGGGACTAGCGGGACCCAATGAGCAGTTCTTC.

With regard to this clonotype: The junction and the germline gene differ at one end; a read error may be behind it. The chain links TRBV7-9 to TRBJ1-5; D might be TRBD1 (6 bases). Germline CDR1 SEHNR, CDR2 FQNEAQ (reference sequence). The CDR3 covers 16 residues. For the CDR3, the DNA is TGTGCCAGCAGCTTTTACGGTACAGGGAGCAATCAGTCCCAGCATTTT. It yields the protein CASSFYGTGSNQSQHF.

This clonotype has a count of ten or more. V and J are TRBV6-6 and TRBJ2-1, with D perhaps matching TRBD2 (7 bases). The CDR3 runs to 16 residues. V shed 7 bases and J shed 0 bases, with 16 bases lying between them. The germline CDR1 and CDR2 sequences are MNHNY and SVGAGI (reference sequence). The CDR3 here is CASTQLGGRSYNEQFF. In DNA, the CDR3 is TGTGCCAGCACCCAACTCGGGGGGCGCTCCTACAATGAGCAGTTCTTC.

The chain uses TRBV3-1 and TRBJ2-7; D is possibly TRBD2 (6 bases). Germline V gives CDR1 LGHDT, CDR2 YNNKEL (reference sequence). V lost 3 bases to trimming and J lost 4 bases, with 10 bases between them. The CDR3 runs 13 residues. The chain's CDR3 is CASSHGSGYEQYF. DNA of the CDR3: TGTGCCAGCAGCCACGGGAGCGGGTACGAGCAGTACTTC.

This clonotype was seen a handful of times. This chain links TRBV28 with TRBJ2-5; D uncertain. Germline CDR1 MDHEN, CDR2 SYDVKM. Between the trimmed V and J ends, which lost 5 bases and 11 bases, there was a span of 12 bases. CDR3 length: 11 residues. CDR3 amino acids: CASSTKFEQYF. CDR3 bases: TGTGCCAGCAGTACTAAATTTGAGCAGTACTTC. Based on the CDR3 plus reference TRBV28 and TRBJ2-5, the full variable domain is DVKVTQSSRYLVKRTGEKVFLECVQDMDHENMFWYRQDPGLGLRLIYFSYDVKMKEKGDIPEGYSVSREKKERFSLILESASTNQTSMYLCASSTKFEQYFGPGTRLLVL.

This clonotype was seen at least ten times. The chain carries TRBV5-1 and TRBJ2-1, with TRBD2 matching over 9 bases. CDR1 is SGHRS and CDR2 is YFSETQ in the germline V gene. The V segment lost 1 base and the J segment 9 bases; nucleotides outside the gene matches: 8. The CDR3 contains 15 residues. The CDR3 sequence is CASSLSLAGLSEQFF. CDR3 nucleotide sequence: TGCGCCAGCAGCTTGAGTCTAGCGGGACTCTCTGAGCAGTTCTTC.

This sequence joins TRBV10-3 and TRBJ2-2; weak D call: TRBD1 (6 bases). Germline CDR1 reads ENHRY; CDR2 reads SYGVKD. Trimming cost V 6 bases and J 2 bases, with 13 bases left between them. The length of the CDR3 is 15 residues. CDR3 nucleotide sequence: TGTGCCATCAGCGACAGGACTTCCAACACCGGGGAGCTGTTTTTT. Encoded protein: CAISDRTSNTGELFF.

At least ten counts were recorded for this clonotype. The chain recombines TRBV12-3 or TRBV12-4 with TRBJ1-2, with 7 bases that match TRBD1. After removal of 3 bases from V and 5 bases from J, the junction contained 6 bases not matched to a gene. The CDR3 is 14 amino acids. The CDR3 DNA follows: TGTGCCAGCAGTTTTGCGGCAGGGGGGTATGGCTACACCTTC. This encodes CASSFAAGGYGYTF.

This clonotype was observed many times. CDR3 amino acids: CASSQQVGRTDEQYF. The CDR3 nucleotides read TGTGCCAGCAGCCAACAGGTCGGGCGAACAGACGAGCAGTACTTC. The rearrangement links TRBV14 to TRBJ2-7, with D hard to call. Trimming removed 2 bases at V and 5 bases at J, with 16 bases between. This CDR3 contains 15 residues. Looked up from germline, CDR1 is SGHDN and CDR2 is FVKESK.

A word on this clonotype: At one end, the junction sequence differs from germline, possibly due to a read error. The CDR3 DNA reads TGTGCCAGCAGCTCGAGGACTGTTCAAGGGACCCAGTACTTC. Translated: CASSSRTVQGTQYF. The chain has TRBV7-9 and TRBJ2-5; D possibly corresponds to TRBD2 (5 bases). This CDR3 region has 14 residues. Germline assignment: CDR1 SEHNR and CDR2 FQNEAQ (reference sequence). Supplemented by reference TRBV7-9 and TRBJ2-5, the full variable domain reads DTGVSQNPRHKITKRGQNVTFRCDPISEHNRLYWYRQTLGQGPEFLTYFQNEAQLEKSRLLSDRFSAERPKGSFSTLEIQRTEQGDSAMYLCASSSRTVQGTQYFGPGTRLLVL.

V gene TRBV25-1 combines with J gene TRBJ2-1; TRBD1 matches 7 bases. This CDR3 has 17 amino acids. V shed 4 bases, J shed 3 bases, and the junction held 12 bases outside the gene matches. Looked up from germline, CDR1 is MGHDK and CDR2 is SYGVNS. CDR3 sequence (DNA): TGTGCCAGCAGTGGTAAAGTCCGGGACAGCTACTACAATGAGCAGTTCTTC. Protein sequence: CASSGKVRDSYYNEQFF.

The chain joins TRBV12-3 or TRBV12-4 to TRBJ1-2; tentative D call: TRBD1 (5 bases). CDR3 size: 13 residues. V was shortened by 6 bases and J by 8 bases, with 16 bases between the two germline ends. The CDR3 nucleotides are TGTGCCAGCAGCTTTGAGGGGATCGGAGGCTACACCTTC. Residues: CASSFEGIGGYTF.